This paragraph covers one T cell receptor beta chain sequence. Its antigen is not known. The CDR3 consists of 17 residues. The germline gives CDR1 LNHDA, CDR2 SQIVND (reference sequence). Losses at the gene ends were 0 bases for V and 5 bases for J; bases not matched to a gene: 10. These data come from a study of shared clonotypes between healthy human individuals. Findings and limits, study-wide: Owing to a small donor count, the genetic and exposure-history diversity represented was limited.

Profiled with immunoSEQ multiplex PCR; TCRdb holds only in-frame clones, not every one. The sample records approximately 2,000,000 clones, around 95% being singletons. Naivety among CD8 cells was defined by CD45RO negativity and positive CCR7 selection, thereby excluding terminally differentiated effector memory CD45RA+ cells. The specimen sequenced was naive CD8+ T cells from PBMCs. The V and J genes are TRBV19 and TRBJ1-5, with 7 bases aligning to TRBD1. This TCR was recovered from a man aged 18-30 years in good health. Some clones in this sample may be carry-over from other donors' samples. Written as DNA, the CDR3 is TGTGCCAGTAGTATAGATGGACCCGCAGGGGGACATCAGCCCCAGCATTTT. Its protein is CASSIDGPAGGHQPQHF.